The next 30 T cell receptor beta chains were all read from a single sample in a study of patients and donors after allogeneic stem cell transplantation. From the RT-PCR reads, TCRdb called clonotypes with MiXCR, one entry per CDR3 protein. The sample holds some 880,000 distinct CDR3 sequences, 18% seen once. The specimen sequenced was blood, either unsorted or a sorted T cell fraction (not recorded which). The receptors derive from a human donor who was either an allogeneic HSCT recipient or a stem cell or donor lymphocyte infusion donor (not recorded which). It is not recorded whose cells these are; they may come from a transplant donor.

The rearrangement joins TRBV20-1 to TRBJ2-6; D gene unclear. Germline values: CDR1 DFQATT, CDR2 SNEGSKA (reference sequence). V dropped 5 bases and J dropped 0 bases, with 11 bases sitting between them. This CDR3 spans 15 amino acids. The CDR3, as DNA: TGCAGTGCTCCCGTCCATAGCTCTGGGGCCAACGTCCTGACTTTC. This codes for CSAPVHSSGANVLTF.

The V call is TRBV12-3 or TRBV12-4, the J call TRBJ2-4; D unresolved. The CDR3 is made up of 16 amino acids. V gave up 1 base and J gave up 0 bases, with 10 bases separating them. The CDR3 DNA reads as TGTGCCAGCAGTTTAGGGGGAAACTTAGCCAAAAACATTCAGTACTTC. Its translation: CASSLGGNLAKNIQYF.

The gene calls are TRBV6-5 and TRBJ1-4; TRBD1 aligns across 10 bases. V lost 2 bases to trimming and J lost 10 bases; unmatched junction nucleotides: 7. CDR1 is MNHEY, CDR2 SVGAGI, per germline. This CDR3 region has 15 residues. CDR3 protein: CASSYPRDRGRKLFF. The CDR3 coding sequence is TGTGCCAGCAGTTACCCCCGGGACAGGGGTCGAAAACTGTTTTTT.

The CDR3: CSATGNIQYF. Written as DNA, the CDR3 is TGCAGTGCTACGGGGAACATTCAGTACTTC. The chain joins TRBV20-1 to TRBJ2-4; possible D gene TRBD2, 5 bases. The germline V gene has CDR1 DFQATT and CDR2 SNEGSKA (reference sequence). The CDR3 is 10 residues long. Trimming cost V 4 bases and J 7 bases, with 5 bases left between them.

This clonotype was recorded a few times. The genes are TRBV6-5 and TRBJ1-2, with TRBD1 identical over 7 bases. Per the germline V gene, CDR1 is MNHEY and CDR2 is SVGAGI. Trimming cost V 0 bases and J 8 bases; bases outside gene matches: 6. This CDR3 comprises 14 residues. CDR3 DNA: TGTGCCAGCAGTTACTCAACAGGGGTAAAGGGCTACACCTTC. The encoded protein is CASSYSTGVKGYTF.

This sequence joins TRBV7-3 and TRBJ1-1; D possibly corresponds to TRBD1 (6 bases). Between the trimmed V and J ends, which lost 0 bases and 7 bases, there was a span of 15 bases. The CDR3 loop spans 15 amino acids. Germline-derived CDR1 and CDR2 are SGHTA and FQGTGA. In DNA, the CDR3 is TGTGCCAGCAGCTTAACCGGGACAACGTTTGGTGAAGCTTTCTTT. Protein: CASSLTGTTFGEAFF.

For the CDR3, the DNA is TGTGCCAGCAGCCCAAGATACGAGTTGATCAATCAGCCCCAGCATTTT. This encodes CASSPRYELINQPQHF. The rearrangement joins TRBV5-5 to TRBJ1-5; D gene uncertain. There are 16 residues in the CDR3. Germline V lookup: CDR1 SGHKS, CDR2 YYEKEE (reference sequence). The V end was cut by 4 bases, the J end by 3 bases, with 17 bases between.

This clonotype has a handful of counts. The chain is built from TRBV2 and TRBJ2-5, with TRBD1 identical over 8 bases. CDR1 and CDR2 from the germline V gene are SNHLY and FYNNEI. This CDR3 region has 14 residues. V gave up 6 bases and J gave up 5 bases; unmatched junction bases: 8. The CDR3 nucleotides read TGTGCCAGCAGAGCCCAGGGGGCGGGTGAGACCCAGTACTTC. It yields the protein CASRAQGAGETQYF.

This clonotype was seen a few times. The rearrangement uses TRBV5-1 and TRBJ2-3; maybe TRBD2 (6 bases). CDR1 SGHRS and CDR2 YFSETQ come from the germline V gene. V lost 1 base to trimming and J lost 6 bases, with 21 bases between them. The CDR3 is 17 residues long. CDR3 sequence (DNA): TGCGCCAGCAGCTTGCCCGCCGGGACTCGACGTTGGGATACGCAGTATTTT. Its protein is CASSLPAGTRRWDTQYF.

This sequence joins TRBV5-1 and TRBJ2-7; 7 bases are a match to TRBD2. The CDR3 has 17 amino acids. With V trimmed by 4 bases and J by 0 bases, 13 bases remained unmatched. CDR1 and CDR2 from the germline V gene are SGHRS and YFSETQ. The CDR3 sequence is CASSHLWRGGSSYEQYF. The CDR3 nucleotides are TGCGCCAGCAGCCATTTGTGGAGGGGCGGGAGCTCCTACGAGCAGTACTTC.

The chain links TRBV6-2 or TRBV6-3 to TRBJ1-1; no reliable D call. Trimming pared 5 bases from V and 4 bases from J, leaving 14 bases between. In germline, CDR1 is MNHEY, CDR2 SVGEGT. The CDR3 is 14 residues long. The CDR3 nucleotides are TGTGCCAGCAGTGGCCCGGCGACGACCACTGAAGCTTTCTTT. Translated: CASSGPATTTEAFF.

Ten or more counts support this clonotype. The chain uses TRBV29-1 and TRBJ2-1; D is unclear. The V gene lost 2 bases and the J gene lost 0 bases, with 11 bases spanning the gap. The CDR3 is 15 amino acids. The germline CDR1 and CDR2 sequences are SQVTM and ANQGSEA. The CDR3 DNA sequence: TGCAGCGTTGAACGAGGCGGTAACTCCTACAATGAGCAGTTCTTC. Protein sequence: CSVERGGNSYNEQFF.

The chain couples TRBV5-1 to TRBJ1-2; D is uncertain. CDR1 and CDR2 from the germline V gene are SGHRS and YFSETQ. Trimming shortened V by 2 bases and J by 8 bases, and 10 bases separated the two germline ends. The CDR3 spans 12 residues. This CDR3 reads CASSLPDGGYTF. For the CDR3, the DNA is TGCGCCAGCAGCTTACCGGACGGGGGCTACACCTTC.

V and J are TRBV27 and TRBJ1-4; TRBD1 is a possible D gene (5 bases). The CDR3 sequence is 12 residues long. V dropped 5 bases and J dropped 10 bases, with 11 bases sitting between them. Germline V gene sequence: CDR1 MNHEY, CDR2 SMNVEV (reference sequence). CDR3 DNA: TGTGCCAGCAGTGGGACCCCCGGAAAACTGTTTTTT. Encoded protein: CASSGTPGKLFF.

This clonotype has at least ten counts. Mismatch with germline at one junction end may stem from a read error. The chain uses TRBV5-1 and TRBJ2-3; 12 bases line up with TRBD2. There are 16 residues in the CDR3. CDR1 and CDR2 (germline): SGHRS, YFSETQ. The CDR3 sequence is CASSTRLAGGTDTQYF. The CDR3 nucleotides read TGTGCCAGCAGCACCAGACTAGCGGGGGGCACAGATACGCAGTATTTT.

The DNA of the CDR3 is TGCAGTGCACCGAGGAGTGGTTCCTACGAGCAGTACTTC. It specifies CSAPRSGSYEQYF. V is TRBV20-1 and J is TRBJ2-7; D gene ambiguous. V was pared by 6 bases and J by 1 base, with 13 bases between. There are 13 residues in the CDR3. In germline, CDR1 is DFQATT, CDR2 SNEGSKA (reference sequence).

This clonotype showed up just a few times. This sequence joins TRBV28 and TRBJ2-2, with TRBD2 as a possible D gene (6 bases). Trimming took off 3 bases at V and 2 bases at J, with 16 bases between the two ends. CDR3 length: 17 residues. Germline V gene sequence: CDR1 MDHEN, CDR2 SYDVKM. CDR3 region: CASSFGPGLINTGELFF. The CDR3, as DNA: TGTGCCAGCAGTTTTGGACCGGGACTCATTAACACCGGGGAGCTGTTTTTT. The variable domain in full, completed from reference TRBV28 and TRBJ2-2, reads DVKVTQSSRYLVKRTGEKVFLECVQDMDHENMFWYRQDPGLGLRLIYFSYDVKMKEKGDIPEGYSVSREKKERFSLILESASTNQTSMYLCASSFGPGLINTGELFFGEGSRLTVL.

This clonotype was observed many times. The chain uses TRBV20-1 and TRBJ2-7; TRBD2 is a possible D gene (6 bases). Germline values: CDR1 DFQATT, CDR2 SNEGSKA (reference sequence). This CDR3 is 15 amino acids long. V was clipped by 5 bases and J by 3 bases, with 20 bases between them. In DNA, the CDR3 is TGCAGTGCTCCGGGAGACGCCCCCCTTCACTACGAGCAGTACTTC. It specifies CSAPGDAPLHYEQYF.

This clonotype appeared a few times. The chain couples TRBV5-1 to TRBJ2-7; D remains unclear. The CDR3 has 14 amino acids. Germline loops: CDR1 SGHRS, CDR2 YFSETQ. Trimming removed 4 bases at V and 6 bases at J, with 17 bases between. DNA of the CDR3: TGCGCCAGCAGCCGGTGGCAAGACCCCTCCGAGCAGTACTTC. It encodes CASSRWQDPSEQYF.

This clonotype was found a few times. The genes are TRBV13 and TRBJ2-3; D is possibly TRBD1 (5 bases). CDR3 size: 15 residues. The V gene lost 5 bases and the J gene lost 6 bases, with 18 bases spanning the gap. Germline CDR1 and CDR2: PRHDT and FYEKMQ (reference sequence). The CDR3 DNA reads TGTGCCAGCAGCCGATTAAAGGGGATCTCGGATACGCAGTATTTT. It yields the protein CASSRLKGISDTQYF.

This clonotype was seen only a few times. The chain is built from TRBV15 and TRBJ2-3; D possibly corresponds to TRBD2 (6 bases). The V and J ends lost 9 bases and 4 bases respectively, with 14 bases between them. The germline gives CDR1 LNHNV, CDR2 YYDKDF (reference sequence). This CDR3 region has 13 residues. The CDR3 DNA is TGTGCCACAGGACTATGGGTAGCAGATACGCAGTATTTT. It codes for CATGLWVADTQYF.

This clonotype has more than one count but fewer than ten. The genes are TRBV25-1 and TRBJ2-1; D call uncertain. The CDR3 consists of 15 residues. Germline CDR1 is MGHDK and CDR2 is SYGVNS. V was pared by 2 bases and J by 8 bases, with 16 bases between. CDR3 nucleotide sequence: TGTGCCAGCAGTGAACTTAGGGCTAGTAGGCATGAGCAGTTCTTC. This sequence encodes CASSELRASRHEQFF.

This chain uses TRBV2 with TRBJ2-4; 11 bases map to TRBD2. V lost 7 bases to trimming and J lost 6 bases; unmatched junction nucleotides: 14. This CDR3 region has 17 residues. CDR1 is SNHLY and CDR2 is FYNNEI in the germline V gene. DNA for the CDR3: TGTGCCAGCACTCCTGGTAGCGGGGGGGCGCGTGCAAACATTCAGTACTTC. This codes for CASTPGSGGARANIQYF.

The chain is built from TRBV10-2 and TRBJ2-7; 10 bases match TRBD1. This CDR3 is 16 amino acids long. Germline V gives CDR1 WSHSY, CDR2 SAAADI. The V gene end was trimmed by 2 bases and the J gene end by 0 bases; junction bases not matched to a gene: 4. The CDR3 nucleotides are TGCGCCAGCAGTGAGCTCGGACAGGGGGTCTCCTACGAGCAGTACTTC. Translated, it gives CASSELGQGVSYEQYF.

The rearrangement links TRBV5-1 to TRBJ1-1; 8 bases fit TRBD1. This CDR3 is built from 15 residues. In germline, CDR1 is SGHRS, CDR2 YFSETQ. V lost 4 bases and J lost 3; bases outside the gene matches: 8. CDR3 nucleotides: TGCGCCAGCAGCCCCCCCGGGACAGGAGACACTGAAGCTTTCTTT. Its translation is CASSPPGTGDTEAFF. The variable domain in full, with the rest retrieved from reference TRBV5-1 and TRBJ1-1, is KAGVTQTPRYLIKTRGQQVTLSCSPISGHRSVSWYQQTPGQGLQFLFEYFSETQRNKGNFPGRFSGRQFSNSRSEMNVSTLELGDSALYLCASSPPGTGDTEAFFGQGTRLTVV.

The chain uses TRBV5-1 and TRBJ1-1; 8 bases fit TRBD1. Germline loops: CDR1 SGHRS, CDR2 YFSETQ. V shed 0 bases and J 4 bases; nucleotides not matched to a gene: 5. CDR3 size: 15 residues. In DNA, the CDR3 is TGCGCCAGCAGCTTGGTTCAGGGGGCAGGCACTGAAGCTTTCTTT. Its protein is CASSLVQGAGTEAFF.

J is TRBJ2-1 and V is TRBV4-2; TRBD2 matches at 11 bases. The CDR3 is made up of 16 amino acids. V was pared by 0 bases and J by 2 bases, with 0 bases of the junction left unmatched. Germline CDR1 and CDR2: LGHNA and YNFKEQ. The CDR3 nucleotides are TGTGCCAGCAGCCAAGAACTAGCGGGAGCCTACAATGAGCAGTTCTTC. This translates into CASSQELAGAYNEQFF.

The V and J genes are TRBV3-1 and TRBJ1-2; D gene ambiguous. V was cut by 4 bases and J by 4 bases, with 16 bases left in between. Germline CDR1 reads LGHDT; CDR2 reads YNNKEL (reference sequence). CDR3 length equals 15 residues. For the CDR3, the DNA is TGTGCCAGCAGCCGATTAGACGCCGCTGGCTATGGCTACACCTTC. Translating it yields CASSRLDAAGYGYTF. Looking up the rest from reference TRBV3-1 and TRBJ1-2 gives the full variable domain: DTAVSQTPKYLVTQMGNDKSIKCEQNLGHDTMYWYKQDSKKFLKIMFSYNNKELIINETVPNRFSPKSPDKAHLNLHINSLELGDSAVYFCASSRLDAAGYGYTFGSGTRLTVV.

This clonotype was seen only a few times. The chain has TRBV9 and TRBJ2-3; TRBD2 is a possible D gene (6 bases). The CDR3 contains 16 residues. Germline V gene sequence: CDR1 SGDLS, CDR2 YYNGEE. Trimming took off 0 bases at V and 0 bases at J, with 11 bases between the two ends. The CDR3 loop is CASSVAGGTSTDTQYF. The DNA for the CDR3 is TGTGCCAGCAGCGTAGCAGGCGGGACTAGCACAGATACGCAGTATTTT. The whole variable domain, filled in from reference TRBV9 and TRBJ2-3, reads DSGVTQTPKHLITATGQRVTLRCSPRSGDLSVYWYQQSLDQGLQFLIQYYNGEERAKGNILERFSAQQFPDLHSELNLSSLELGDSALYFCASSVAGGTSTDTQYFGPGTRLTVL.

The chain has TRBV12-3 or TRBV12-4 and TRBJ2-2; D possibly corresponds to TRBD2 (6 bases). V was clipped by 0 bases and J by 5 bases, with 10 bases between them. CDR3 length: 15 residues. Here the CDR3 DNA reads TGTGCCAGCAGTTTAGCGGGGAGCGGGACCGGGGAGCTGTTTTTT. Protein sequence: CASSLAGSGTGELFF.